These T cell receptor beta chains were read from a single sample in a study of blood T cells in healthy people across ages. TCRdb analysed the 5' RACE reads with MiXCR anew, one entry per CDR3 protein. The sample lists about 1.4 million distinct CDR3 sequences; approximately 60% were seen once. The source material was blood. The receptors were sampled from a man aged 18 to 29 in good health. CDR3s include the opening cysteine and the closing phenylalanine or tryptophan. The D gene is left open where the match is weak. Size is omitted from some rows. Given values are once, few, many or a class for expanded clones.

CDR3 DNA	CDR3 protein	V gene	J gene	D gene	clone size
TGTGCCACCAGCACCACACTACTTACCCCGACTAGCGGGAGAAGTAATGAGCAGTTCTTC	CATSTTLLTPTSGRSNEQFF	TRBV15	TRBJ2-1	TRBD2	.
TGTGCCAGCAGTGAAATGGGTCTGTACGAGCAGTACTTC	CASSEMGLYEQYF	TRBV25-1	TRBJ2-7	.	few
TGTGCCAGCAGTTACTCTCGACCTGGAGAAGATACGCAGTATTTT	CASSYSRPGEDTQYF	TRBV6-6	TRBJ2-3	.	.
TGTGCCAGCAGCTCTGGACTAGCGGGAGGGCGAAGAATTCAGTACTTC	CASSSGLAGGRRIQYF	TRBV5-6	TRBJ2-4	TRBD2	.
TGCAGTGCTAGCCCGGGGATGGACGCTTATGGCTACACCTTC	CSASPGMDAYGYTF	TRBV20-1	TRBJ1-2	.	once
TGCAGTGCCGCGTGGCGGCAATCTGGAAACACCATATATTTT	CSAAWRQSGNTIYF	TRBV20-1	TRBJ1-3	.	.
TGTGCCAGCAGTCCTATTTGGGGCTCTGGGGCCAACGTCCTGACTTTC	CASSPIWGSGANVLTF	TRBV27	TRBJ2-6	.	few
TGTGCCAGCAGCCAAGATCTGAGGTGTGAGCAGTTCTTC	CASSQDLRCEQFF	TRBV4-2	TRBJ2-1	.	.
TGCAGTGCTAGAGGGCCCACTAGCCCCCTAGGGTACAATGAGCAGTTCTTC	CSARGPTSPLGYNEQFF	TRBV20-1	TRBJ2-1	.	.
TGTGCCAGCACCTACAATCCGGCGGGCCACGAGCAGTACTTC	CASTYNPAGHEQYF	TRBV6-2/TRBV6-3	TRBJ2-7	.	.
TGTGCCAGCAGTTACATCGGTAACCTTAACTATGGCTACACCTTC	CASSYIGNLNYGYTF	TRBV6-2/TRBV6-3	TRBJ1-2	.	.
TGTGCCAGCAGCTTAGAGGCAGATGGAAACACCATATATTTT	CASSLEADGNTIYF	TRBV7-6	TRBJ1-3	.	few
TGTGCCACCAGCCGGACTAGCGGGACCCCTCTAGCCAAAAACATTCAGTACTTC	CATSRTSGTPLAKNIQYF	TRBV15	TRBJ2-4	TRBD2	.
TGCGCCAGTTACGTTCGGCCGGCGGGGGGCGAGCAGTACTTC	CASYVRPAGGEQYF	TRBV10-1	TRBJ2-7	TRBD2	.
TGTGCCAGCAGCCTACAGGGGTTAAGTGAAAAACTGTTTTTT	CASSLQGLSEKLFF	TRBV5-4	TRBJ1-4	TRBD1	.
TGTGCCAGCAGCCCACCGGGGTTAGAAGAGCAGTTCTTC	CASSPPGLEEQFF	TRBV6-6	TRBJ2-1	.	few
TGTGCCAGCGGCCAAGTTTCGCGCTGGACAGATACGCAGTATTTT	CASGQVSRWTDTQYF	TRBV4-2	TRBJ2-3	.	.
TGCGCCAGCAGCCAATTGGGGACAGGCAAAAACATTCAGTACTTC	CASSQLGTGKNIQYF	TRBV4-3	TRBJ2-4	TRBD1	.
TGTGCCAGCAGCTGGGGACTAGTTAACACAGATACGCAGTATTTT	CASSWGLVNTDTQYF	TRBV7-9	TRBJ2-3	TRBD2	once
TGTGCCAGCAGCCAAGAGACTAGCAACAGCGAGCAGTACTTC	CASSQETSNSEQYF	TRBV3-1	TRBJ2-7	TRBD2	few
TGTGCCAGCGGCCCCGACGTAGGGGGCGGTGGAGCTTTCTTT	CASGPDVGGGGAFF	TRBV2	TRBJ1-1	TRBD1	.
TGTGCCAGCAGTACAACCGGGAGCGGCCCCACAGATACGCAGTATTTT	CASSTTGSGPTDTQYF	TRBV12-3/TRBV12-4	TRBJ2-3	.	once
TGTGCCAGCAGCCAGCTAGCGGGAGGTACCACAGATACGCAGTATTTT	CASSQLAGGTTDTQYF	TRBV4-2	TRBJ2-3	TRBD2	.
TGTGCCAGCAAAGATACGGGACGGGAGAACACTGAAGCTTTCTTT	CASKDTGRENTEAFF	TRBV2	TRBJ1-1	.	.
TGCAGTGCTAGCAAGTGGACGAGCGCCCCAGATACGCAGTATTTT	CSASKWTSAPDTQYF	TRBV20-1	TRBJ2-3	.	.
TGTGCCAGCGACCCGAATCAAGGGGACAGTCAGAGATACGAGCAGTACTTC	CASDPNQGDSQRYEQYF	TRBV5-8	TRBJ2-7	TRBD1	.
TGTGCCAGCAGCTCAAAACAGGGCCACGAGCAGTACTTC	CASSSKQGHEQYF	TRBV7-9	TRBJ2-7	.	few
TGCGCCAGCAGCCAAAAGATTTCAGATACGCAGTATTTT	CASSQKISDTQYF	TRBV4-1	TRBJ2-3	.	.
TGCGCCAGCAGCCAAAACCGACTAGCGGAAAACTACAATGAGCAGTTCTTC	CASSQNRLAENYNEQFF	TRBV4-1	TRBJ2-1	TRBD2	few
TGTGCCAGCAGTCACGGCAGGAGCTACACCTTC	CASSHGRSYTF	TRBV6-2/TRBV6-3	TRBJ1-2	.	.
TGTGCCAGCAGCCAAGATCTGCTAGCGGGTCCCCCGTACAATGAGCAGTTCTTC	CASSQDLLAGPPYNEQFF	TRBV3-1	TRBJ2-1	TRBD2	.